This TCR beta chain originates from a study of tumor-infiltrating lymphocytes in localized non-small cell lung cancer (dated by TCRdb to about 2021). Regarding the complete study: Several histologies were represented in the cohort, which also included both smokers and never-smokers as well as patients whose samples were collected after neoadjuvant chemotherapy. Each patient provided resected tumor tissue plus uninvolved lung tissue from the same patient, with the uninvolved lung tissue described as non-adjacent to the tumor. Flow cytometry, multiplex immunofluorescence, RNA-seq, exome sequencing and proteomics were applied to the same patients as TCR sequencing, which was one of several integrated assays. The overall ICON cohort was composed of approximately 150 surgical patients with localized non-small cell lung cancer whose tumors were resected. A total of about 55 patients were part of the paired comparison of immunoSEQ T-cell fraction between tumor and uninvolved lung. What the study reported, not specific to this receptor: Consistent with immunofluorescence CD3 counts, TCRbeta sequencing supported greater T cell infiltration in tumors than in uninvolved lung tissue. Recurrence-free survival showed no association with tumor T-cell fraction measured by TCR sequencing (p = 0.61). Since assay coverage differed from patient to patient depending on how much tissue was available, TCR sequencing was done for only a subset of the cohort. Because different assays used different pieces of the same tissue, intratumor heterogeneity could not be separated from technical variation. TCR-derived T-cell fraction did not differ between the flow cytometry-defined immunotypes IM1 (good prognosis) and IM2 (poor prognosis).

The T-cell fraction in tumor and uninvolved lung tissue was provided by TCR sequencing with the immunoSEQ assay. The paper's processing steps were these. For survival analysis, patients were split into high (upper tertile) and low (lower two tertiles) T-cell fraction groups and compared by log-rank test. Paired tumor versus uninvolved lung differences in T-cell fraction were tested with a signed-rank test. TCRdb retrieved this table from immuneACCESS and kept in-frame rearrangements only. Not all clones are present; in checked studies, unresolved V genes account for under half, and no reason is known for the remainder. The DNA gave D and trimming, while V, J and clone size come from that table. The sample includes about 16,000 clones, with around 75% observed a single time. The top ten hold approximately 8.2% of the sample. Note on this clone: Its binding antigen is unknown. There are no base qualities to consult, and no much larger clone falls within one base.

CDR1 and CDR2 (SGHVS, FQNEAQ) derive from the germline V gene. The junction shows trimming of 0 bases on V and 7 bases on J, plus 10 bases between the germline ends. From its cysteine to its phenylalanine, the CDR3 spans 15 amino acids. Kept here is only the CDR3 DNA, which spans 45 bases and is read in frame from base 1. The first patient joined ICON in 2016, and enrollment wrapped up when the last patient was enrolled in late 2018. A subcohort of around 76 patients provided fresh tumor and matched uninvolved tissue for in-depth immune analyses, with TCR sequencing among those analyses. TCR sequencing was performed on DNA isolated from bulk tissue, without cell sorting.

Sequencing was performed on lung tumor tissue. The sequence joins TRBV7-8 to TRBJ1-6; matching of 5 bases hints at TRBD1 as the D gene. This receptor was obtained from a human donor with non-small cell lung cancer. The DNA sequence is TGTGCCAGCAGCTTAGCGGAGACAGAAAATTCACCCCTCCACTTT. Its translation is CASSLAETENSPLHF.